In this sample, the clone carrying this T cell receptor beta chain turned up many times. This sample was taken from a study of blood T cells in healthy people across ages. The germline V gene encodes CDR1 DFQATT and CDR2 SNEGSKA (reference sequence). The CDR3 loop spans 14 amino acids. After removal of 3 bases from V and 4 bases from J, the junction contained 7 bases not matched to a gene. Combining a sample-barcoded 5' primer with a J-beta primer mix, a second PCR ran for roughly 6 to 12 cycles. One entry per CDR3 protein, called by TCRdb with MiXCR from the 5' RACE reads. The table includes about 1.4 million distinct CDR3 sequences, approximately 60% detected once.

The sample taken for sequencing was blood. The V call is TRBV20-1, the J call TRBJ1-1, with 8 bases lining up with TRBD1. The clonotype comes from a man aged 18 to 29 in good health. The CDR3 nucleotides read TGCAGTGCTAGGATCCCGGACAGGGCCACTGAAGCTTTCTTT. Residues: CSARIPDRATEAFF.